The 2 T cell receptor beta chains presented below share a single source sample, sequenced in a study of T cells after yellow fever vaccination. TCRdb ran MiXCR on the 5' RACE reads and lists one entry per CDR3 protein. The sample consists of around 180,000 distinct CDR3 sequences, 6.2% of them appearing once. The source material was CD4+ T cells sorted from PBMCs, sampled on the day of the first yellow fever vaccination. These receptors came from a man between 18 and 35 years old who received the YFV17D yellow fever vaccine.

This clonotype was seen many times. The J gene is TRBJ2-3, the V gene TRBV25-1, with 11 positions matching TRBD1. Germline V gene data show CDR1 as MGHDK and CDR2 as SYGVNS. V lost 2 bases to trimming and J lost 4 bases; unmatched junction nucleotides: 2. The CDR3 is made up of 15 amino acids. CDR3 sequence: CASSEGQGAADTQYF. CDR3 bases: TGTGCCAGCAGTGAAGGACAGGGGGCCGCAGATACGCAGTATTTT.

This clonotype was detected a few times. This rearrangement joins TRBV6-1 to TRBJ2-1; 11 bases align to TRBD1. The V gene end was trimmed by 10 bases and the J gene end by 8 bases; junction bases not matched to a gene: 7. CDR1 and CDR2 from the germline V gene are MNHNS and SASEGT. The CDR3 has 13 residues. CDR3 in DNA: TGTGCCACCCCGGACAGGGGGCAGGATGAGCAGTTCTTC. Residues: CATPDRGQDEQFF.